This TCR beta chain was sequenced in a study of CD8 T cells in Susac syndrome. Sequencing of TCR beta was undertaken in CD8+ and CD4+ T cells derived from blood. Regarding the study as a whole: The Susac syndrome CD4+ T cell repertoires displayed no clonal expansion.

An amount of RNA that ranged from 0.5 to 1 ug was reverse transcribed with random hexamers. TCRdb re-called the immunoSEQ multiplex PCR reads with MiXCR, one entry per CDR3 protein. The table shows 95,000 to 150,000 distinct CDR3 sequences, with around 96% occurring only once. The CDR3 has 11 amino acids. Trimming removed 3 bases at V and 5 bases at J, with 5 bases between. Germline V CDR1 and CDR2: SQVTM, ANQGSEA. Regarding this clonotype: Antigen specificity is unknown.

This sequence joins TRBV29-1 and TRBJ2-1, with no clear D. The sequenced sample consisted of CD4+ T cells from PBMCs. This clonotype was obtained from a human donor with Susac syndrome. CDR3 sequence (DNA): TGCAGCGTTGACGTTCACAATGAGCAGTTCTTC. Translated, it gives CSVDVHNEQFF.